A single sample gave rise to the 21 T cell receptor beta chains below, sequenced in a study of blood T cells in healthy people across ages. The authors ran a second PCR of roughly 7 to 11 cycles using a sample-barcoded 5' primer and a J-beta primer mix. TCRdb processed the 5' RACE reads anew with MiXCR; each CDR3 protein has one entry. The table has about 930,000 distinct CDR3 sequences, 29% seen once. The same sample was also used in a study of T cells of mothers and their children.

Sample: blood. The receptors come from a woman aged 40 to 50 in good health.

The chain is built from TRBV2 and TRBJ2-3; D is ambiguous. The CDR3 sequence is 11 residues long. V gave up 6 bases and J gave up 7 bases, with 8 bases separating them. CDR1 and CDR2 from the germline V gene are SNHLY and FYNNEI. This CDR3 reads CASSRDHTQYF. CDR3 sequence (DNA): TGTGCCAGCAGCCGCGACCATACGCAGTATTTT.

The chain combines TRBV27 with TRBJ2-2; D unresolved. Germline lookup yields CDR1 MNHEY and CDR2 SMNVEV (reference sequence). The germline V and J ends were trimmed by 2 bases and 6 bases, with 7 bases remaining between them. This CDR3 contains 13 residues. CDR3 loop: CASSLDMAGELFF. For the CDR3, the DNA is TGTGCCAGCAGTTTAGACATGGCCGGGGAGCTGTTTTTT.

J is TRBJ2-5 and V is TRBV5-1; D remains unclear. CDR1 SGHRS and CDR2 YFSETQ come from the germline V gene. V lost 6 bases and J 1 base, leaving 13 bases between the germline ends. The CDR3 contains 14 residues. CDR3 loop: CASNAVSGQETQYF. CDR3 sequence (DNA): TGCGCCAGCAATGCCGTTTCGGGCCAAGAGACCCAGTACTTC. The full variable domain, with the rest looked up from reference TRBV5-1 and TRBJ2-5, is KAGVTQTPRYLIKTRGQQVTLSCSPISGHRSVSWYQQTPGQGLQFLFEYFSETQRNKGNFPGRFSGRQFSNSRSEMNVSTLELGDSALYLCASNAVSGQETQYFGPGTRLLVL.

As for this clonotype: Its ends do not fully match the called genes, so a read error is possible. This chain connects TRBV30 to TRBJ1-2; 10 nucleotides match TRBD1. This CDR3 is 13 amino acids long. The germline gives CDR1 GTSNPN, CDR2 SVGIG (reference sequence). The CDR3 DNA reads as TGTGCCCGGAGAATCGGGACAGGGGATGGCTACACCTTC. This sequence encodes CARRIGTGDGYTF.

This clonotype was detected a few times. The genes are TRBV27 and TRBJ1-5; D is ambiguous. Germline lookup yields CDR1 MNHEY and CDR2 SMNVEV (reference sequence). The CDR3 spans 12 residues. V was cut by 6 bases and J by 3 bases, with 6 bases left in between. The CDR3 bases are TGTGCCAGCAGCAACCTCAATCAGCCCCAGCATTTT. Protein sequence: CASSNLNQPQHF.

V gene TRBV18 combines with J gene TRBJ1-2; D is uncertain. Germline assignment: CDR1 KGHSH and CDR2 LQKENI. The V end lost 0 bases, the J end lost 2 bases, and 7 bases lay between the germline ends. The CDR3 sequence is 14 residues long. CDR3 region: CASSPPLKNYGYTF. In DNA form, the CDR3 reads TGTGCCAGCTCACCACCGTTGAAGAACTATGGCTACACCTTC.

The sample holds many counts of this clonotype. The gene calls are TRBV6-1 and TRBJ2-7; 10 bases are a match to TRBD1. The CDR3 spans 15 residues. Germline CDR1 is MNHNS and CDR2 is SASEGT. V lost 5 bases, J lost 0 bases, and 4 bases stayed unmatched. This chain's CDR3 is CASSLRQGASYEQYF. CDR3 nucleotide sequence: TGTGCCAGCAGTCTGAGACAGGGGGCCTCCTACGAGCAGTACTTC.

This clonotype has at least ten counts. The chain carries TRBV9 and TRBJ2-4; D is possibly TRBD1 or TRBD2 (5 bases each). CDR1 is SGDLS and CDR2 is YYNGEE in the germline V gene. With 3 bases removed from V and 5 bases from J, the gap between germline ends came to 6 bases. The length of the CDR3 is 12 residues. The DNA for the CDR3 is TGTGCCAGCAGCGGAGGGGAAAACATTCAGTACTTC. This encodes CASSGGENIQYF.

This clonotype occurred a few times. The junction does not match germline at one end; this may be a read error. The chain has TRBV5-1 and TRBJ1-5; TRBD1 is a possible D gene (5 bases). Germline CDR1 and CDR2: SGHRS and YFSETQ. The CDR3 has 13 residues. DNA for the CDR3: TGCGCCAGCAGCGTGGGACTGGGAGAGCCCCTGCATTTT. Protein sequence: CASSVGLGEPLHF. The variable domain in full, with the rest retrieved from reference TRBV5-1 and TRBJ1-5, is KAGVTQTPRYLIKTRGQQVTLSCSPISGHRSVSWYQQTPGQGLQFLFEYFSETQRNKGNFPGRFSGRQFSNSRSEMNVSTLELGDSALYLCASSVGLGEPLHFGDGTRLSIL.

V and J are TRBV20-1 and TRBJ1-1; no reliable D call. The CDR3 totals 13 residues. The V end lost 2 bases, the J end lost 0 bases, and 7 bases lay between the germline ends. Per the germline V gene, CDR1 is DFQATT and CDR2 is SNEGSKA (reference sequence). CDR3 sequence reads: CSARRWMNTEAFF. For the CDR3, the DNA is TGCAGTGCTAGAAGGTGGATGAACACTGAAGCTTTCTTT.

This clonotype showed up many times. This chain connects TRBV6-2 or TRBV6-3 to TRBJ2-7; D is tentatively TRBD1 or TRBD2 (5 bases each). CDR3 length: 14 residues. Germline lookup yields CDR1 MNHEY and CDR2 SVGEGT. V was clipped by 8 bases and J by 5 bases, with 19 bases between them. This CDR3 reads CASGNTGTVNEQYF. CDR3 in DNA: TGTGCCAGCGGAAACACCGGGACGGTCAACGAGCAGTACTTC.

This clonotype was picked up a small number of times. The chain carries TRBV27 and TRBJ1-1; D is unclear. V lost 2 bases and J 1 base, leaving 5 bases between the germline ends. This CDR3 spans 13 amino acids. The germline CDR1 and CDR2 sequences are MNHEY and SMNVEV (reference sequence). This chain's CDR3 is CASSLHKNTEAFF. The CDR3 nucleotides are TGTGCCAGCAGTTTACATAAGAACACTGAAGCTTTCTTT.

The chain combines TRBV14 with TRBJ1-1; D remains unclear. CDR1 is SGHDN and CDR2 is FVKESK in the germline V gene. CDR3 length equals 14 residues. With 0 bases removed from V and 10 bases from J, the gap between germline ends came to 15 bases. CDR3 DNA sequence: TGTGCCAGCAGCCAAGATCGGGGTGGTCGGACAGCTTTCTTT. Its protein product is CASSQDRGGRTAFF.

The DNA for the CDR3 is TGTGCCAGCAGATCCGGGGGAACTAATGAAAAACTGTTTTTT. It is translated as CASRSGGTNEKLFF. This rearrangement joins TRBV7-9 to TRBJ1-4; D possibly corresponds to TRBD1 (5 bases). The CDR3 totals 14 residues. V was shortened by 6 bases and J by 1 base, with 9 bases between the two germline ends. Germline values: CDR1 SEHNR, CDR2 FQNEAQ (reference sequence).

The V gene is TRBV12-3 or TRBV12-4, the J gene TRBJ2-7, with 11 bases that match TRBD1. The CDR3 runs to 13 residues. The V segment lost 3 bases and the J segment 12 bases; nucleotides outside the gene matches: 7. The CDR3 region is CASSFVTGQGVYF. The CDR3 nucleotides read TGTGCCAGCAGTTTTGTCACGGGACAGGGGGTGTACTTC.

In this sample, this clonotype turned up a few times. This chain connects TRBV6-2 or TRBV6-3 to TRBJ2-5; TRBD2 agrees at 9 bases. This CDR3 has 17 residues. After removal of 5 bases from V and 4 bases from J, the junction contained 14 bases not matched to a gene. Germline V CDR1 and CDR2: MNHEY, SVGEGT. The CDR3 sequence: CASSPSYLAGGRETQYF. The CDR3 DNA is TGTGCCAGCAGTCCCAGCTACTTGGCGGGGGGGCGAGAGACCCAGTACTTC.

Many counts were recorded for this clonotype. This chain uses TRBV29-1 with TRBJ2-1; 10 bases map to TRBD2. Trimming cost V 7 bases and J 8 bases; bases outside gene matches: 11. Per germline, CDR1 SQVTM and CDR2 ANQGSEA. This CDR3 comprises 14 residues. The DNA for the CDR3 is TGCAGCGCCTGGACTAGCGGCCTGACAGATGAGCAGTTCTTC. Translating it yields CSAWTSGLTDEQFF.

The chain links TRBV19 to TRBJ2-7; D is perhaps TRBD2 (5 bases). The end of the DNA aligns better with TRBJ2-5, so the J call may be wrong. CDR1 and CDR2 from the germline V gene are LNHDA and SQIVND (reference sequence). The CDR3 loop spans 13 amino acids. The CDR3 region is CASRPRGEETQYF. DNA of the CDR3: TGTGCCAGTAGGCCCCGGGGAGAAGAGACCCAGTACTTC.

The rearrangement uses TRBV6-2 or TRBV6-3 and TRBJ2-2; D gene ambiguous. Germline lookup yields CDR1 MNHEY and CDR2 SVGEGT. V was trimmed by 6 bases and J by 3 bases, leaving 8 bases between them. The CDR3 covers 13 residues. CDR3 in DNA: TGTGCCAGCAGGTATACGGACACCGGGGAGCTGTTTTTT. Translated, it gives CASRYTDTGELFF.

The CDR3 DNA sequence: TGTGCCACCAGCAGAGCAAGACAGGGGGCGAGGGGGGTCGGCAATCAGCCCCAGCATTTT. The encoded protein is CATSRARQGARGVGNQPQHF. The J gene is TRBJ1-5, the V gene TRBV15, with 10 bases lining up with TRBD1. Germline loops: CDR1 LNHNV, CDR2 YYDKDF (reference sequence). The CDR3 has 20 residues. After removal of 1 base from V and 2 bases from J, the junction contained 14 bases not matched to a gene.

This clonotype was counted only a few times. J is TRBJ1-5 and V is TRBV5-5; no reliable D call. The germline CDR1 and CDR2 sequences are SGHKS and YYEKEE (reference sequence). The CDR3 consists of 15 residues. The V gene lost 4 bases and the J gene lost 3 bases, with 14 bases spanning the gap. The CDR3 loop is CASSLGGIHNQPQHF. In DNA form, the CDR3 reads TGTGCCAGCAGCCTTGGTGGGATACACAATCAGCCCCAGCATTTT.